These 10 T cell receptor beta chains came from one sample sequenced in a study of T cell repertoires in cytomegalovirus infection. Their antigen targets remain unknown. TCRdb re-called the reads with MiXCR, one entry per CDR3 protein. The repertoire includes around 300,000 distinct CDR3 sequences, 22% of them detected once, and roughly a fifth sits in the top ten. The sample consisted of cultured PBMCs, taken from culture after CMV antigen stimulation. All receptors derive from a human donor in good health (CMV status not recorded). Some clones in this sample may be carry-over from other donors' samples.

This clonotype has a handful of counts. The CDR3: CASSLVLGGAGANVLTF. The CDR3 nucleotides are TGTGCCAGCAGTTTAGTTCTCGGGGGCGCGGGGGCCAACGTCCTGACTTTC. The chain has TRBV12-3 or TRBV12-4 and TRBJ2-6, with D perhaps given as TRBD1 or TRBD2 (6 bases each). V was pared by 1 base and J by 4 bases, with 14 bases between. CDR3 length: 17 amino acids.

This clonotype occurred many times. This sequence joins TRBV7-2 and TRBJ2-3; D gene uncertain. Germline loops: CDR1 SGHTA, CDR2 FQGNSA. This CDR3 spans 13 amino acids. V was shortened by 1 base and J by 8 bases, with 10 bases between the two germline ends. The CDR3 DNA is TGTGCCAGCAGCTTAGAGCGAGTAGCTACGCAGTATTTT. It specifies CASSLERVATQYF. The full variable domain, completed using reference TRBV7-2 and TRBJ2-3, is GAGVSQSPSNKVTEKGKDVELRCDPISGHTALYWYRQSLGQGLEFLIYFQGNSAPDKSGLPSDRFSAERTGGSVSTLTIQRTQQEDSAVYLCASSLERVATQYFGPGTRLTVL.

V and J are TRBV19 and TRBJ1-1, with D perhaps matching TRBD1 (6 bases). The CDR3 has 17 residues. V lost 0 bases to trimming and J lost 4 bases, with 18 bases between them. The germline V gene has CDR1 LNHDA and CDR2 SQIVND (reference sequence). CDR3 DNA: TGTGCCAGTAGTATAGACCGGGACATGCAGATCAGCACTGAAGCTTTCTTT. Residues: CASSIDRDMQISTEAFF.

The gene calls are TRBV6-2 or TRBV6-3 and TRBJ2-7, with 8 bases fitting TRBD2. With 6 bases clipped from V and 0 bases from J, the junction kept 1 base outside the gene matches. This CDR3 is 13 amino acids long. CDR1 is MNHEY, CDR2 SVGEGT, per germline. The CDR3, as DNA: TGTGCCAGCAGACTAGCGGCCTCCTACGAGCAGTACGTC. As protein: CASRLAASYEQYV.

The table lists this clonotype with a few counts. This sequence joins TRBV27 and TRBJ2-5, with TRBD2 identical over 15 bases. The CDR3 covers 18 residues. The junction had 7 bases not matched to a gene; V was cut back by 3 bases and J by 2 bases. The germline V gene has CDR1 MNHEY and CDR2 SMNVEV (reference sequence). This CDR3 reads CASSFRRTSGRDQETQYF. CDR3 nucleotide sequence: TGTGCCAGCAGTTTCCGGAGGACTAGCGGGAGGGATCAAGAGACCCAGTACTTC.

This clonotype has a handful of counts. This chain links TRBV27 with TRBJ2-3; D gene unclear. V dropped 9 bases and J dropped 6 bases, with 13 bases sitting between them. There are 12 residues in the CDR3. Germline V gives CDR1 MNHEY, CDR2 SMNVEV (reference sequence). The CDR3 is CASSTLGDTQYF. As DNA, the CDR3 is TGTGCCAGTAGTACCCTCGGTGATACGCAGTATTTT.

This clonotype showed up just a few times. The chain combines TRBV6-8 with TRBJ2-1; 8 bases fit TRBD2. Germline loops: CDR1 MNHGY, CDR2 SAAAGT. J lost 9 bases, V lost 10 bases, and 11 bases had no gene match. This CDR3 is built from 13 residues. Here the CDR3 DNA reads TGTGCCACCTGGCCGCCTAGCGGGCCTGAGCAGTTCTTC. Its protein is CATWPPSGPEQFF.

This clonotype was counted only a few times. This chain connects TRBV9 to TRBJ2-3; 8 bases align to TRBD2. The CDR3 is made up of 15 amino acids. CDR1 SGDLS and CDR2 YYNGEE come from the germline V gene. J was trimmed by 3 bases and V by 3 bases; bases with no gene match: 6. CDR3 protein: CASSAQAGATDTQYF. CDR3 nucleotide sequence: TGTGCCAGCAGCGCCCAAGCGGGAGCGACAGATACGCAGTATTTT. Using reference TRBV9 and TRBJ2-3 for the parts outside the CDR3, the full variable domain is DSGVTQTPKHLITATGQRVTLRCSPRSGDLSVYWYQQSLDQGLQFLIQYYNGEERAKGNILERFSAQQFPDLHSELNLSSLELGDSALYFCASSAQAGATDTQYFGPGTRLTVL.

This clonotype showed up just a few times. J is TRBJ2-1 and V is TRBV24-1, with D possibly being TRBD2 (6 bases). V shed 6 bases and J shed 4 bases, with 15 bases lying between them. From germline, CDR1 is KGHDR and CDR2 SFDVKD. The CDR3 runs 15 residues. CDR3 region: CATSPPPEGYNEQFF. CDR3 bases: TGTGCCACCAGTCCACCTCCGGAGGGGTACAATGAGCAGTTCTTC.

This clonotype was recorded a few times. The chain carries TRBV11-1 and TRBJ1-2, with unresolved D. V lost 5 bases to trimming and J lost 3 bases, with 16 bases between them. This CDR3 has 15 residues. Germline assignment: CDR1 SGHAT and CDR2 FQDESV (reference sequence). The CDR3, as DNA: TGTGCCAGCAGCCCCAACCCTGGGCCTGACTATGGCTACACCTTC. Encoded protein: CASSPNPGPDYGYTF.